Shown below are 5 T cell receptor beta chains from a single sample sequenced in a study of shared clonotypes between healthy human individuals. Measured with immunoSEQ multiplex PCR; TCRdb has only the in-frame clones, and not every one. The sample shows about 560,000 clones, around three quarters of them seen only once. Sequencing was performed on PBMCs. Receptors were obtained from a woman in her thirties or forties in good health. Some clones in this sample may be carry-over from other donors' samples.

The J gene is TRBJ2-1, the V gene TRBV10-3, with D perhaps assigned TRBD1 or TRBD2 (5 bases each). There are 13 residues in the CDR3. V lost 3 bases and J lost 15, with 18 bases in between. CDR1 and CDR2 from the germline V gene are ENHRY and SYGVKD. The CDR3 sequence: CAISDRDRAGLFF. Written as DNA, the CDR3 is TGTGCCATCAGTGACCGGGACCGAGCAGGTTTGTTCTTC.

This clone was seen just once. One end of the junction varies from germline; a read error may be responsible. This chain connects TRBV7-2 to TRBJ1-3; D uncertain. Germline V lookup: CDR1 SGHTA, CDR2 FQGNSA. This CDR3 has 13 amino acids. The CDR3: CASSPQSGSTIYF. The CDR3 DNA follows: TGTGCCAGCAGCCCTCAGTCGGGAAGCACCATATATTTT. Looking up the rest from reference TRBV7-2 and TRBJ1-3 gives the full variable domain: GAGVSQSPSNKVTEKGKDVELRCDPISGHTALYWYRQSLGQGLEFLIYFQGNSAPDKSGLPSDRFSAERTGGSVSTLTIQRTQQEDSAVYLCASSPQSGSTIYFGEGSWLTVV.

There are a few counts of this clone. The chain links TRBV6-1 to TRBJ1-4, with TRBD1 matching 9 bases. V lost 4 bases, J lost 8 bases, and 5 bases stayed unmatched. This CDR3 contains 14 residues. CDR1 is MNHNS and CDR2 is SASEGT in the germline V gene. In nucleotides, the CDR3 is TGTGCCAGCAGTGTGGACAGGGGACCAGAAAAACTGTTTTTT. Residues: CASSVDRGPEKLFF.

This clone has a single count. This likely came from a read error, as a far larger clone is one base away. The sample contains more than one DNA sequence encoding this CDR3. CDR3 in amino acids: CASSYPGRSNEQFF. The CDR3 nucleotides are TGTGCTAGCAGTTACCCGGGCCGGTCCAATGAGCAGTTCTTC. The chain carries TRBV6-6 and TRBJ2-1; no firm D call. Germline values: CDR1 MNHNY, CDR2 SVGAGI (reference sequence). This CDR3 has 14 amino acids.

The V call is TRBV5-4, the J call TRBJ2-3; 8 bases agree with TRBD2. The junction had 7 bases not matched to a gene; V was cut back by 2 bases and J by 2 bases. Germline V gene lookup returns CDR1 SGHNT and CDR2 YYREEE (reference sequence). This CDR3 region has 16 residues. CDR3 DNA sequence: TGTGCCAGCAGCTTTGGAGTAGCGGGGTTCACAGATACGCAGTATTTT. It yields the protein CASSFGVAGFTDTQYF. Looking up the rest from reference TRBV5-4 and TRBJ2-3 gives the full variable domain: ETGVTQSPTHLIKTRGQQVTLRCSSQSGHNTVSWYQQALGQGPQFIFQYYREEENGRGNFPPRFSGLQFPNYSSELNVNALELDDSALYLCASSFGVAGFTDTQYFGPGTRLTVL.